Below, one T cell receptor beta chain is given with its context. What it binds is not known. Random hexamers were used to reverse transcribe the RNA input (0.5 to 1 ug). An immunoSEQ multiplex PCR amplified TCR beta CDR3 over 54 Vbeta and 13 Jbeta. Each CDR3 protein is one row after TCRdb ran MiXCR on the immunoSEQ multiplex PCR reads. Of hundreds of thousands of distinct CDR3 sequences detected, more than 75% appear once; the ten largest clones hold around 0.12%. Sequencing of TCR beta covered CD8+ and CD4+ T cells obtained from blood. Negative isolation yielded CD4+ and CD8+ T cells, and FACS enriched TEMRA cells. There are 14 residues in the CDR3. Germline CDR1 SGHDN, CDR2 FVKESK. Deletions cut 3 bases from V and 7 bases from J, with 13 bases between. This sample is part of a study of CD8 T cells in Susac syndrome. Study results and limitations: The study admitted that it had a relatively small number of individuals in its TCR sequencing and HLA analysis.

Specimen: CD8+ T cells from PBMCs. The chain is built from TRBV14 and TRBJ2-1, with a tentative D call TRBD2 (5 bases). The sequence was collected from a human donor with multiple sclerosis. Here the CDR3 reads CASSHYRGGNEQFF. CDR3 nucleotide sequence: TGTGCCAGCAGCCATTACCGTGGAGGAAATGAGCAGTTCTTC.